The entry below describes one T cell receptor (beta chain). The source of the sample is a study of T cells after yellow fever vaccination. TCRdb recomputed calls from the 5' RACE reads with MiXCR, one row per CDR3 protein. The sample carries about 630,000 distinct CDR3 sequences, more than 9% recorded once. The CDR3 loop spans 17 amino acids. Trimming removed 0 bases from V and 7 bases from J, with 22 bases in between. The germline gives CDR1 DFQATT, CDR2 SNEGSKA (reference sequence). This chain links TRBV20-1 with TRBJ2-1, with a tentative D call TRBD2 (5 bases). This receptor was taken from a young man who received the YFV17D yellow fever vaccine. The input for sequencing was PBMCs, taken on the day of the yellow fever booster vaccination. The CDR3 region has the DNA TGCAGTGCTAGAGATGGAGGCCCCACACCGGACCCAAATGAGCAGTTCTTC. The encoded protein is CSARDGGPTPDPNEQFF.